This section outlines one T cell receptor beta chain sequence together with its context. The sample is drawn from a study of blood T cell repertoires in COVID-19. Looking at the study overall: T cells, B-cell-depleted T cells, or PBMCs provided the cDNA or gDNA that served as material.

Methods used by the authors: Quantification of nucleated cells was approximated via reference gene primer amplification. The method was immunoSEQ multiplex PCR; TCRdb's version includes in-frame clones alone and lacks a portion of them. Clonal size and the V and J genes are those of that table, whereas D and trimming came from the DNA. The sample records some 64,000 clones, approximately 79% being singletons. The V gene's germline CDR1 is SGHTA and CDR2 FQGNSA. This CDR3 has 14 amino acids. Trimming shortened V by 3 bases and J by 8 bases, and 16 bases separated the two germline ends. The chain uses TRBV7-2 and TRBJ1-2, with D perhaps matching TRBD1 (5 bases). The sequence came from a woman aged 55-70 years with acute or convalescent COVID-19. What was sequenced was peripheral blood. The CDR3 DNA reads TGTGCCAGCAGCTTGCTAGGGGCTGAGTACGGCTACACCTTC. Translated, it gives CASSLLGAEYGYTF.